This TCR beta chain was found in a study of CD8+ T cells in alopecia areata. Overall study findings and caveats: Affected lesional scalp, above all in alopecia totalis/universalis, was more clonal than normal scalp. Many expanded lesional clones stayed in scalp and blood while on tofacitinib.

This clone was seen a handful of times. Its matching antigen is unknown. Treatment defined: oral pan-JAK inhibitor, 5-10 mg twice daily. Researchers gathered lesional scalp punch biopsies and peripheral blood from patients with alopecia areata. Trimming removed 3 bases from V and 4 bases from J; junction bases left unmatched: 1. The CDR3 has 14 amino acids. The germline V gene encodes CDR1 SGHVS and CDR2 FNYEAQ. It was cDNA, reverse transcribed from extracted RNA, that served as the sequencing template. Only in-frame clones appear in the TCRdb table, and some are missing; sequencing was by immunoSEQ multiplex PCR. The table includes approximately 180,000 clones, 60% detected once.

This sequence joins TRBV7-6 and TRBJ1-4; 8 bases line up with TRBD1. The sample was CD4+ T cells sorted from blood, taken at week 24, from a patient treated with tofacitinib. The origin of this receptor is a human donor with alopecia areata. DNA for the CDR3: TGTGCCAGCAGCTTCGGACAGGGTAATGAAAAACTGTTTTTT. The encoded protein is CASSFGQGNEKLFF.